This T cell receptor beta chain stems from a study of human T cells and chemical hapten exposure. Study background: Weekly diphenylcyclopropenone doses were given to patients' scalps across the approximately 22-week study. Patch tests put 0.01% DPC on the upper back, and the results were checked at 6 days. General observations from the study: DPC sensitization produced no change in TCRs with frequency above 1 in 1000.

This clonotype came up many times. Its specificity is unknown. Stated time point: patch test 2, 6 weeks after DPC sensitization. Treatment meaning: therapeutic diphenylcyclopropenone sensitization with weekly scalp DPC. Individual cDNA molecules in this library carried unique molecular identifiers. Each CDR3 protein is one row after TCRdb ran MiXCR on the RACE reads. The sample includes 75,000 to 90,000 distinct CDR3 sequences, about 9.4% seen only once; the top ten take around 5%. The CDR3 has 15 amino acids. V lost 6 bases and J lost 2, with 15 bases in between. Germline CDR1 reads MDHEN; CDR2 reads SYDVKM.

The receptor's source is a woman between 45 and 65 years old with alopecia areata. Some clones in this sample may be carry-over from other donors' samples. This sample comprised whole blood, obtained in connection with sensitization to the hapten diphenylcyclopropenone (DPC). This chain uses TRBV28 with TRBJ2-3; D unclear. CDR3 coding DNA: TGTGCCAGCAGCCTGGCCCTTAGTGACACAGATACGCAGTATTTT. Translated: CASSLALSDTDTQYF.